Each of the 8 T cell receptor beta chains below was sequenced from the same sample in a study of blood T cell repertoires in COVID-19. Sequencing was performed with immunoSEQ multiplex PCR; in TCRdb, only in-frame clones are kept and a portion is missing. The sample lists 130,000 or so clones, about four fifths occurring once. The sample taken for sequencing was PBMCs or T cells enriched from blood (not recorded which). The receptors here all came from a man in his fifties or sixties who had recovered from COVID-19.

In its sample, this clone was seen once. The V gene is TRBV28, the J gene TRBJ1-4, with D uncertain. Germline CDR1 reads MDHEN; CDR2 reads SYDVKM. There are 15 residues in the CDR3. Trimming shortened V by 4 bases and J by 0 bases, and 9 bases separated the two germline ends. The CDR3 region has the DNA TGTGCCAGCAGTTCCATCGGGGCAACTAATGAAAAACTGTTTTTT. It specifies CASSSIGATNEKLFF.

J is TRBJ2-2 and V is TRBV12-5; D is undetermined. Trimming stripped 6 bases from V and 3 bases from J, with 14 bases between. From germline, CDR1 is LGHNT and CDR2 FRNRAP. The CDR3 extends over 15 amino acids. The DNA for the CDR3 is TGTGCTAGTGGGCCCCCCGGCAGGCACACCGGGGAGCTGTTTTTT. Translating it yields CASGPPGRHTGELFF.

The V and J genes are TRBV12-3 or TRBV12-4 and TRBJ1-2, with 8 nucleotides matching TRBD1. The CDR3 is 11 amino acids. J was trimmed by 12 bases and V by 6 bases; bases with no gene match: 6. CDR3 loop: CASSPGQGHTF. CDR3 DNA sequence: TGTGCCAGCAGCCCTGGACAGGGTCACACCTTC.

The chain is built from TRBV6-5 and TRBJ2-7, with D possibly TRBD2 on 7 matching bases. The CDR3 runs 15 residues. V lost 0 bases and J lost 2, with 11 bases in between. Looked up from germline, CDR1 is MNHEY and CDR2 is SVGAGI. CDR3 nucleotides: TGTGCCAGCAGTTACTCGAGGGGGGGTACCTACGAGCAGTACTTC. It codes for CASSYSRGGTYEQYF.

The V gene is TRBV5-1, the J gene TRBJ2-6; 12 bases line up with TRBD2. CDR3 length equals 16 residues. V gave up 9 bases and J gave up 0 bases; unmatched junction bases: 4. Germline values: CDR1 SGHRS, CDR2 YFSETQ. CDR3 sequence: CATTSGGNSGANVLTF. In nucleotides, the CDR3 is TGCGCCACCACTAGCGGGGGGAACTCTGGGGCCAACGTCCTGACTTTC.

The gene calls are TRBV7-9 and TRBJ1-1; no definite D call. The CDR3 consists of 14 residues. Trimming took 6 bases from V and 6 from J, leaving 17 bases between them. Germline loops: CDR1 SEHNR, CDR2 FQNEAQ (reference sequence). The CDR3 sequence: CASRVGAPSSEAFF. The DNA of the CDR3 is TGTGCCAGCAGGGTTGGAGCACCCAGCTCTGAAGCTTTCTTT.

The J gene is TRBJ2-7, the V gene TRBV6-5, with 9 bases fitting TRBD2. V lost 6 bases and J lost 5; bases outside the gene matches: 11. Germline V gene lookup returns CDR1 MNHEY and CDR2 SVGAGI. The CDR3 totals 15 residues. The CDR3 DNA follows: TGTGCCAGCAGGTTCTTAGCGGGGGCTCTCCACGAGCAGTACTTC. Its protein is CASRFLAGALHEQYF.

The chain has TRBV7-2 and TRBJ2-5; TRBD2 matches 10 bases. The trim removed 2 bases at V and 5 bases at J, leaving 5 bases unmatched. The CDR3 spans 15 residues. Germline V gene data show CDR1 as SGHTA and CDR2 as FQGNSA. CDR3 bases: TGTGCCAGCAGCTTATATTTACTAGCGGGGGAGACCCAGTACTTC. This translates into CASSLYLLAGETQYF.